These T cell receptor beta chains were read from a single sample in a study of shared clonotypes between healthy human individuals. TCRdb keeps only in-frame clones here, not all; method: immunoSEQ multiplex PCR. Of roughly 2 million clones listed, about 95% are singletons. The sequenced sample consisted of naive CD8+ T cells sorted from blood. The receptors come from a man between 18 and 29 years old in good health. Both conserved end residues are part of each CDR3.

>TRBV5-1|TRBJ2-1
CASSLARGSFNEQFF
>TRBV11-2|TRBJ2-1
CASSEAGAYNEQFF
>TRBV2|TRBJ2-1
CASPAGTGGPEQFF
>TRBV9|TRBJ2-7
CASSLSGQGIAYEQYF
>TRBV11-2|TRBJ1-3
CASSLVPGARFYTIYF
>TRBV27|TRBJ1-1
CASRGRTDMNTEAFF
>TRBV7-9|TRBJ2-5
CASSLTQGAGETQYF
>TRBV9|TRBJ1-2
CASSVDALNGYTF
>TRBV6-5|TRBJ1-6
CASSYSTGSNSPLHF
>TRBV7-9|TRBJ2-7
CASSLGRTSSYEQYF
>TRBV10-1|TRBJ2-1
CASSAILGDKTNEQFF
>TRBV7-9|TRBJ2-7
CASSDLDYEQYF
>TRBV27|TRBJ2-1
CASSYAGGPNEQFF
>TRBV6-5|TRBJ1-1
CASSYRTTGKGGEAFF
>TRBV5-6|TRBJ2-7
CASSFQGNPYEQYF